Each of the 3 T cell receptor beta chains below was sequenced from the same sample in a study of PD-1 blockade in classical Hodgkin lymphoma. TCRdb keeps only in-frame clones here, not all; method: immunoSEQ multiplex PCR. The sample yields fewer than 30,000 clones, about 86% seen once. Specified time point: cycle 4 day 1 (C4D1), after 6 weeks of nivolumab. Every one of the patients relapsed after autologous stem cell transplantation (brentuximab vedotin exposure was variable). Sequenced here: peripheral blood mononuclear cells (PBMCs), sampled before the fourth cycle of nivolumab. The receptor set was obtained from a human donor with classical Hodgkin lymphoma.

The CDR3 protein is CASSFLWTDSGNTIYF. The CDR3 DNA follows: TGTGCCAGCAGCTTTTTATGGACCGACTCTGGAAACACCATATATTTT. This chain connects TRBV7-8 to TRBJ1-3; D gene uncertain. The CDR3 covers 16 residues. V lost 3 bases and J lost 0, with 12 bases in between. Germline values: CDR1 SGHVS, CDR2 FQNEAQ.

The CDR3 spells CASTNPPAGEQFF. In nucleotides, the CDR3 is TGTGCCAGCACCAACCCCCCCGCGGGTGAGCAGTTCTTC. The chain carries TRBV6-6 and TRBJ2-1; D may be TRBD2 (5 bases). CDR1 and CDR2 (germline): MNHNY, SVGAGI (reference sequence). V lost 7 bases and J lost 9, with 16 bases in between. CDR3 size: 13 residues.

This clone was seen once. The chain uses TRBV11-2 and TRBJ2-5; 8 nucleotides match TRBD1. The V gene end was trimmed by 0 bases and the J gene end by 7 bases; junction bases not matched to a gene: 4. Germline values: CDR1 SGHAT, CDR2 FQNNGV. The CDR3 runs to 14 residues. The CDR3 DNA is TGTGCCAGCAGCTTAGAGGTCGGGACAGGGACCCAGTACTTC. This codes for CASSLEVGTGTQYF. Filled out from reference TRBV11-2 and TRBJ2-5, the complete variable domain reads EAGVAQSPRYKIIEKRQSVAFWCNPISGHATLYWYQQILGQGPKLLIQFQNNGVVDDSQLPKDRFSAERLKGVDSTLKIQPAKLEDSAVYLCASSLEVGTGTQYFGPGTRLLVL.